The 16 T cell receptor beta chains presented below share a single source sample, sequenced in a study of cytomegalovirus exposure and HLA in healthy donors. The PCR had 60 Vbeta and 13 Jbeta primers. The method was immunoSEQ multiplex PCR; TCRdb's version includes in-frame clones alone and lacks a portion of them. The sample has some 90,000 clones, 65% to 80% seen once. Sequencing used PBMCs. These receptors originate from a man aged 40-49 years in good health and CMV-seronegative.

This chain connects TRBV25-1 to TRBJ2-5, with 7 positions matching TRBD1. After removal of 3 bases from V and 1 base from J, the junction contained 8 bases not matched to a gene. Looked up from germline, CDR1 is MGHDK and CDR2 is SYGVNS. The CDR3 spans 16 residues. The chain's CDR3 is CASSDLGAGGQETQYF. The CDR3 DNA reads as TGTGCCAGCAGTGATCTAGGTGCAGGGGGCCAAGAGACCCAGTACTTC.

This clone was counted a few times. The chain uses TRBV6-5 and TRBJ2-3; 9 positions match TRBD2. Germline loops: CDR1 MNHEY, CDR2 SVGAGI. V was clipped by 5 bases and J by 6 bases; unmatched bases: 6. The CDR3 sequence is 14 residues long. CDR3 residues: CASSSLAGEDTQYF. The CDR3 DNA is TGTGCCAGCAGTAGTTTAGCGGGGGAGGATACGCAGTATTTT.

CDR3 DNA sequence: TGTGCCAGCGGAACAGGGGGGGGCTTACAGGTCAATGAGCAGTTCTTC. Protein: CASGTGGGLQVNEQFF. The chain has TRBV2 and TRBJ2-1, with D possibly matching TRBD1 (8 bases). With 8 bases removed from V and 6 bases from J, the gap between germline ends came to 23 bases. The CDR3 consists of 16 residues. Germline V gene lookup returns CDR1 SNHLY and CDR2 FYNNEI.

CDR3 bases: TGTGCCAGTAGTTGGGCAGCCAACTATGGCTACACCTTC. This translates into CASSWAANYGYTF. The chain uses TRBV19 and TRBJ1-2; D gene uncertain. V was cut by 5 bases and J by 2 bases, with 9 bases left in between. This CDR3 region has 13 residues. Germline V gene lookup returns CDR1 LNHDA and CDR2 SQIVND (reference sequence).

The rearrangement uses TRBV18 and TRBJ2-4; 10 bases are shared with TRBD2. Germline loops: CDR1 KGHSH, CDR2 LQKENI. This CDR3 is built from 14 residues. V was pared by 3 bases and J by 7 bases, with 3 bases of the junction left unmatched. This CDR3 reads CASSPSGGDNIQYF. CDR3 in DNA: TGTGCCAGCTCACCGAGCGGGGGGGACAACATTCAGTACTTC.

The chain couples TRBV10-3 to TRBJ2-7; 8 positions agree with TRBD1. The CDR3 extends over 13 amino acids. J was trimmed by 2 bases and V by 10 bases; bases with no gene match: 7. Germline CDR1 ENHRY, CDR2 SYGVKD. CDR3 bases: TGTGCCACCCGACAGGGGTTCACCTACGAGCAGTACTTC. Protein: CATRQGFTYEQYF.

This chain joins TRBV19 and TRBJ1-1; D is undetermined. Trimming took off 0 bases at V and 1 base at J, with 9 bases between the two ends. This CDR3 has 15 amino acids. Germline-derived CDR1 and CDR2 are LNHDA and SQIVND (reference sequence). The CDR3 DNA follows: TGTGCCAGTAGTATAGAGGGCAATCAGAACACTGAAGCTTTCTTT. Protein sequence: CASSIEGNQNTEAFF.

This clone appeared a single time. The chain couples TRBV20-1 to TRBJ1-6; D gene unclear. There are 10 residues in the CDR3. V lost 6 bases and J 8 bases, leaving 5 bases between the germline ends. Germline CDR1 reads DFQATT; CDR2 reads SNEGSKA (reference sequence). The CDR3 DNA follows: TGCAGTGCATCATATTCACCCCTCCACTTT. Encoded protein: CSASYSPLHF.

The chain is built from TRBV6-5 and TRBJ2-7; no clear D. Trimming cost V 0 bases and J 3 bases, with 12 bases left between them. CDR3 size: 15 residues. Looked up from germline, CDR1 is MNHEY and CDR2 is SVGAGI. CDR3 in amino acids: CASSYSLGPSYEQYF. Here the CDR3 DNA reads TGTGCCAGCAGTTACTCACTGGGCCCGAGCTACGAGCAGTACTTC.

The DNA of the CDR3 is TGTGCCTGGAGTCCCTTAGCGGGAGATACGCAGTATTTT. It yields the protein CAWSPLAGDTQYF. The chain recombines TRBV30 with TRBJ2-3, with TRBD2 matching over 7 bases. The ends lost 2 bases at V and 5 bases at J; junction bases unmatched: 4. The CDR3 totals 13 residues. Germline CDR1 and CDR2: GTSNPN and SVGIG (reference sequence).

As DNA, the CDR3 is TGTGCCAGCAGCCGCACGTGGACAGGGGGCCGGAGCAATCAGCCCCAGCATTTT. Residues: CASSRTWTGGRSNQPQHF. V is TRBV5-6 and J is TRBJ1-5; 11 bases are shared with TRBD1. Germline V CDR1 and CDR2: SGHDT, YYEEEE. There are 18 residues in the CDR3. V lost 4 bases and J lost 1; bases outside the gene matches: 10.

This rearrangement joins TRBV28 to TRBJ2-3; 7 positions agree with TRBD2. Germline V lookup: CDR1 MDHEN, CDR2 SYDVKM. Losses at the gene ends were 5 bases for V and 6 bases for J; bases not matched to a gene: 14. The CDR3 covers 16 residues. CDR3 DNA: TGTGCCAGCAGTCTAACCATAGCGGGTAACTGGGATACGCAGTATTTT. This sequence encodes CASSLTIAGNWDTQYF.

The chain is built from TRBV6-5 and TRBJ2-7; weak D call: TRBD2 (5 bases). The V end lost 0 bases, the J end lost 3 bases, and 12 bases lay between the germline ends. The V gene's germline CDR1 is MNHEY and CDR2 SVGAGI. CDR3 length: 15 residues. The CDR3 region is CASSYSYTGYYEQYF. CDR3 sequence (DNA): TGTGCCAGCAGTTACTCATACACGGGATACTACGAGCAGTACTTC.

The chain carries TRBV5-6 and TRBJ2-1, with 9 bases that match TRBD1. Germline V gene sequence: CDR1 SGHDT, CDR2 YYEEEE. V lost 3 bases and J lost 1; bases outside the gene matches: 8. The CDR3 totals 17 residues. The CDR3 nucleotides read TGTGCCAGCAGCTACATGGCGGGGACAGGGTCCTACAATGAGCAGTTCTTC. Translating gives CASSYMAGTGSYNEQFF.

Written as DNA, the CDR3 is TGTGCCAGCAGTGAAGGGGGGACAGTCGCCTATGGCTACACCTTC. It yields the protein CASSEGGTVAYGYTF. The V and J genes are TRBV6-1 and TRBJ1-2; 7 nucleotides align to TRBD1. The CDR3 totals 15 residues. Germline CDR1 MNHNS, CDR2 SASEGT. Losses at the gene ends were 1 base for V and 4 bases for J; bases not matched to a gene: 6.

This clone was counted a few times. This rearrangement joins TRBV27 to TRBJ2-3; the D is unclear. Trimming pared 6 bases from V and 4 bases from J, leaving 11 bases between. CDR1 is MNHEY, CDR2 SMNVEV, per germline (reference sequence). This CDR3 region has 13 residues. CDR3 loop: CASRFRYADTQYF. The CDR3 DNA sequence: TGTGCCAGCAGATTTCGGTATGCAGATACGCAGTATTTT.